This passage covers 5 T cell receptor beta chains from one sample sequenced in a study of cytomegalovirus exposure and HLA in healthy donors. Clones were sequenced by immunoSEQ multiplex PCR, and TCRdb holds only the in-frame ones, with some missing. The data show 50,000 or so clones, approximately 89% seen once. Sequencing used PBMCs. The receptors shown here come from a woman in her late teens or twenties in good health and CMV-seropositive.

The chain employs TRBV5-1 and TRBJ2-3; TRBD2 matches at 13 bases. This CDR3 comprises 19 residues. The ends lost 4 bases at V and 6 bases at J; junction bases unmatched: 17. In germline, CDR1 is SGHRS, CDR2 YFSETQ. DNA for the CDR3: TGCGCCAGCAGCGATCGAGGGTTGACTAGCGGGGGGCTTCCCGATACGCAGTATTTT. Translating it yields CASSDRGLTSGGLPDTQYF. The complete variable domain, with remaining parts taken from reference TRBV5-1 and TRBJ2-3, reads KAGVTQTPRYLIKTRGQQVTLSCSPISGHRSVSWYQQTPGQGLQFLFEYFSETQRNKGNFPGRFSGRQFSNSRSEMNVSTLELGDSALYLCASSDRGLTSGGLPDTQYFGPGTRLTVL.

This chain uses TRBV5-4 with TRBJ2-7; 7 nucleotides agree with TRBD1. In germline, CDR1 is SGHNT, CDR2 YYREEE (reference sequence). V gave up 4 bases and J gave up 0 bases; unmatched junction bases: 7. The CDR3 is 15 amino acids. DNA for the CDR3: TGTGCCAGCAGCCGACAGGGATTGAGCTCCTACGAGCAGTACTTC. The encoded protein is CASSRQGLSSYEQYF.

The J gene is TRBJ2-5, the V gene TRBV7-3; 15 nucleotides align to TRBD2. J lost 5 bases, V lost 2 bases, and 3 bases had no gene match. CDR3 length: 16 residues. Germline V gene data show CDR1 as SGHTA and CDR2 as FQGTGA. The CDR3 DNA reads TGTGCCAGCAGCTTAGGGACTAGCGGGGGGAGGGAGACCCAGTACTTC. Translating it yields CASSLGTSGGRETQYF.

V and J are TRBV14 and TRBJ2-1; the match to TRBD1 covers 9 bases. Per germline, CDR1 SGHDN and CDR2 FVKESK. The CDR3 is 15 residues long. V lost 8 bases, J lost 6 bases, and 11 bases stayed unmatched. The CDR3 sequence is CASAALQGAFNEQFF. The CDR3, as DNA: TGTGCCAGCGCCGCGTTACAGGGGGCTTTCAATGAGCAGTTCTTC.

J is TRBJ2-1 and V is TRBV7-2; TRBD1 is a possible D gene (8 bases). CDR1 is SGHTA and CDR2 is FQGNSA in the germline V gene. This CDR3 spans 17 amino acids. Trimming removed 5 bases from V and 6 bases from J, with 23 bases in between. In DNA form, the CDR3 reads TGTGCCAGCAGCCTTGCAGGGGGCCCCAGGACTAGCAATGAGCAGTTCTTC. Translated: CASSLAGGPRTSNEQFF. The full variable domain, in which reference TRBV7-2 and TRBJ2-1 provide the parts outside the CDR3, is GAGVSQSPSNKVTEKGKDVELRCDPISGHTALYWYRQSLGQGLEFLIYFQGNSAPDKSGLPSDRFSAERTGGSVSTLTIQRTQQEDSAVYLCASSLAGGPRTSNEQFFGPGTRLTVL.